The present T cell receptor (beta chain) was sequenced within a study of cytomegalovirus exposure and HLA in healthy donors. Researchers ran the PCR with 60 Vbeta and 13 Jbeta primers. Generated by immunoSEQ multiplex PCR, the TCRdb table keeps only in-frame clones and is missing some. Of 120,000 or so clones detected, approximately 78% appear once; the ten largest clones hold about 11%. Trimming cost V 4 bases and J 8 bases; bases outside gene matches: 12. The CDR3 length is 15 residues. CDR1 MDHEN and CDR2 SYDVKM come from the germline V gene. The receptor was isolated from a man under 40 in good health and CMV-seropositive. The specimen was PBMCs. The chain has TRBV28 and TRBJ1-2; 8 bases fit TRBD1. DNA for the CDR3: TGTGCCAGCAGTTCCTCTCCCTCAGGGGGCTGGGGCTACACCTTC. It codes for CASSSSPSGGWGYTF.